This T cell receptor (beta chain) originates from a study of blood T cell repertoires in COVID-19. Study-wide context: T cells, B-cell-depleted T cells, or PBMCs supplied cDNA or gDNA.

This clone has only one observation. Sequenced by immunoSEQ multiplex PCR; TCRdb stores in-frame clones only, minus some. The sample yields roughly 160,000 clones, under 85% seen once. The CDR3 length is 15 residues. V lost 5 bases and J lost 3, with 18 bases in between. Germline V lookup: CDR1 SGHNT, CDR2 YYREEE (reference sequence). The V gene is TRBV5-4, the J gene TRBJ2-7; tentative D call: TRBD2 (6 bases). This sequence originates from a man at least 80 years old with COVID-19, enrolled during active disease. The sequenced sample consisted of peripheral blood. The CDR3 nucleotides read TGTGCCAGCAGGGACTACTACGGGAAAATCTACGAGCAGTACTTC. It yields the protein CASRDYYGKIYEQYF. The full variable domain, rest sourced from reference TRBV5-4 and TRBJ2-7, is ETGVTQSPTHLIKTRGQQVTLRCSSQSGHNTVSWYQQALGQGPQFIFQYYREEENGRGNFPPRFSGLQFPNYSSELNVNALELDDSALYLCASRDYYGKIYEQYFGPGTRLTVT.